This TCR beta chain was observed in a study of blood T cell repertoires in COVID-19. Looking at the study overall: PBMCs, B-cell-depleted T cells, or T cells provided the cDNA or gDNA that made up the material.

Individuals aged about 18 to 89 years were recruited from roughly 22 US areas. Participant-given clinical history determined each cohort assignment. In the source study's methods: From reference gene primer amplification, estimates of nucleated cell counts were derived. Here immunoSEQ multiplex PCR was the method, and the copy in TCRdb shows in-frame clones only, minus some. The D gene and trimming were derived from the DNA, and the V and J assignments and clone size from that table. There are a few hundred thousand clones in the sample; around 81% occur only once, and 3.5% to 4.5% lies in the top ten. The CDR3 extends over 15 amino acids. Per germline, CDR1 SSHAT and CDR2 FNYEAQ (reference sequence). With 5 bases clipped from V and 3 bases from J, the junction kept 5 bases outside the gene matches.

The specimen was PBMCs or T cells enriched from blood (not recorded which). This TCR was recovered from a man aged 25-40 years with acute COVID-19. The genes are TRBV7-7 and TRBJ2-5, with 11 nucleotides matching TRBD2. CDR3 amino acids: CASSLTSGGEETQYF. The DNA for the CDR3 is TGTGCCAGCAGCCTTACTAGCGGGGGAGAAGAGACCCAGTACTTC.